This T cell receptor beta chain was identified in a study of T cells in Graves' hyperthyroidism and ophthalmopathy. Broader study findings: Appearing also in blood were most of the thyroid clonotypes expanded above 0.001. A 13 V-J signature model discriminated ophthalmopathy versus stable hyperthyroidism.

The CDR3 regions of TCR beta were amplified from RNA transcripts. A set of HTBI primers served as the primers for a first-round RT-PCR of the TCR CDR3. TCRdb independently ran MiXCR on the multiplex PCR reads; one entry per CDR3 protein. The table has roughly 710,000 distinct CDR3 sequences, 30% to 40% seen once. This clonotype came up a few times. Its antigen is unknown. There are 14 residues in the CDR3. The V segment lost 4 bases and the J segment 6 bases; nucleotides outside the gene matches: 7. CDR1 and CDR2 from the germline V gene are SQVTM and ANQGSEA. Recently diagnosed hyperthyroidism of less than 2 months' duration affected patients aged 18 to 65.

This TCR came from a woman aged 40 to 55 with Graves' hyperthyroidism. The rearrangement links TRBV29-1 to TRBJ2-3, with 10 nucleotides matching TRBD2. The sample taken for sequencing was blood. For the CDR3, the DNA is TGCAGCGTTGCGGCGTCTAGCGGGGGTGATACGCAGTATTTT. Its protein is CSVAASSGGDTQYF.